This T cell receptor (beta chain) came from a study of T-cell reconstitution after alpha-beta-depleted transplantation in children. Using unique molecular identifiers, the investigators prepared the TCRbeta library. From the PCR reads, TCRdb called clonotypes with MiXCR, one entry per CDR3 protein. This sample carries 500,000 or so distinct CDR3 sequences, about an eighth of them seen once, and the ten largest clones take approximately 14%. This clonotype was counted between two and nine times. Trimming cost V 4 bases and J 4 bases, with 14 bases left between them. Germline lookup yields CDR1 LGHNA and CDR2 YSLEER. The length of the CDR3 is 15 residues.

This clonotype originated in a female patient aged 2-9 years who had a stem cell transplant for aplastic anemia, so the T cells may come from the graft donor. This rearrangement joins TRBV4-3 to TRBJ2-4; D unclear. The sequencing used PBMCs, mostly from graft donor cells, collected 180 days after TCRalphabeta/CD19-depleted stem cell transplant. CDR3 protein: CASSPSVGGKNIQYF. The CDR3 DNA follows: TGCGCCAGCAGCCCCTCAGTGGGCGGAAAAAACATTCAGTACTTC.